This record covers a single T cell receptor beta chain. Its antigen is as yet unknown. These data come from a study of blood T cells in healthy people across ages. A sample-barcoded 5' primer and a J-beta primer mix were used in a second PCR of about 6 to 12 cycles. The study obtained at least 2.5 million CDR3-containing paired-end reads from every sample. TCRdb processed the 5' RACE reads anew with MiXCR; each CDR3 protein has one entry. The sample consists of about 670,000 distinct CDR3 sequences, over 40% of them appearing once. Germline V gene lookup returns CDR1 SNHLY and CDR2 FYNNEI. V was pared by 8 bases and J by 3 bases, with 6 bases of the junction left unmatched. The CDR3 contains 13 residues. The study, taken as a whole, reports: Any changes in expanded clonotypes were possibly confounded, as donor CMV status remained unknown. A strong correlation between TCR beta diversity and naive T cell percentage was seen.

The chain carries TRBV2 and TRBJ1-2, with 7 bases matching TRBD1. This clonotype originated in a woman of 80 years or more in good health. The sample was blood. The CDR3 protein is CASRTGFDYGYTF. CDR3 nucleotides: TGTGCCAGCCGGACAGGCTTTGACTATGGCTACACCTTC.